This TCR beta chain is from a study of blood T cell repertoires in COVID-19. Across the whole study: Sources were T cells, B-cell-depleted T cells, or PBMCs; the material itself was cDNA or gDNA.

V shed 5 bases, J shed 4 bases, and the junction held 5 bases outside the gene matches. CDR3 size: 15 residues. Germline CDR1 and CDR2: SGHAT and FQNNGV. Under the authors' procedure: By means of reference gene primer amplification, nucleated cell counts were estimated. Data came from immunoSEQ multiplex PCR; TCRdb stores just in-frame clones and leaves some out. D and trimming come from the DNA, and the V and J calls and clone size come from that table. The table includes roughly 100,000 clones, roughly 80% detected once. The receptor comes from a woman in her 70s with acute or convalescent COVID-19. This chain uses TRBV11-2 with TRBJ1-6; TRBD1 agrees at 7 bases. Sequenced input: peripheral blood. The chain's CDR3 is CASSRSQGYNSPLHF. The CDR3 nucleotides are TGTGCCAGCAGCCGATCACAGGGGTATAATTCACCCCTCCACTTT.